This TCR beta chain comes out of a study of blood T cell repertoires in COVID-19. Study-wide background: From T cells, B-cell-depleted T cells, or PBMCs came the material, which was cDNA or gDNA.

Data came from immunoSEQ multiplex PCR; TCRdb stores just in-frame clones and leaves some out. The sample shows roughly 180,000 clones, roughly 80% of them seen only once. Germline V CDR1 and CDR2: GTSNPN, SVGIG (reference sequence). The CDR3 loop spans 15 amino acids. Losses at the gene ends were 1 base for V and 2 bases for J; bases not matched to a gene: 5. The sequencing input was PBMCs or T cells enriched from blood (not recorded which). The TCR comes from a woman between 35 and 50 years old with acute COVID-19. V usage is TRBV30 and J usage is TRBJ1-3; 7 nucleotides line up with TRBD1. This CDR3 is CAWSETGTTGNTIYF. CDR3 nucleotide sequence: TGTGCCTGGAGTGAGACAGGGACAACTGGAAACACCATATATTTT.